Listed here is a single TCR beta chain. Different DNA sequences within this sample yield the same CDR3. Germline loops: CDR1 SEHNR, CDR2 FQNEAQ (reference sequence). V dropped 5 bases and J dropped 1 base, with 8 bases sitting between them. CDR3 size: 13 residues. This record comes from a study of T cell changes during pregnancy in multiple sclerosis. Some clones are missing from TCRdb's copy, which holds only in-frame ones; the method was immunoSEQ multiplex PCR. The sample holds 30,000 to 35,000 clones; about nine tenths are singletons and the top ten take around 13%. The sequence derives from a female donor with multiple sclerosis, enrolled in a pregnancy study. Source: CD8+ T cells from peripheral blood mononuclear cells, taken in the first trimester of pregnancy. The rearrangement joins TRBV7-9 to TRBJ2-5; maybe TRBD1 (5 bases). The CDR3 sequence: CASSLRGQETQYF. The CDR3 DNA follows: TGTGCCAGCAGCCTTAGGGGCCAAGAGACCCAGTACTTC.